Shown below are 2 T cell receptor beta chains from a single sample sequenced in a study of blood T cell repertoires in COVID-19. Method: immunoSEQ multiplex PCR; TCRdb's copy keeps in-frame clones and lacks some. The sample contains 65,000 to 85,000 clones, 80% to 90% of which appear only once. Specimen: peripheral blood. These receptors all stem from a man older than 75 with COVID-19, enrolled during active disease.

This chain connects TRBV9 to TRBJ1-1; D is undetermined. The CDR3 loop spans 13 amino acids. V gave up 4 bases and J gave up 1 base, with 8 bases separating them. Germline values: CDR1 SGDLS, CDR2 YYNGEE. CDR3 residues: CASSLNGNTEAFF. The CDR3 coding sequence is TGTGCCAGCAGCTTGAACGGGAACACTGAAGCTTTCTTT.

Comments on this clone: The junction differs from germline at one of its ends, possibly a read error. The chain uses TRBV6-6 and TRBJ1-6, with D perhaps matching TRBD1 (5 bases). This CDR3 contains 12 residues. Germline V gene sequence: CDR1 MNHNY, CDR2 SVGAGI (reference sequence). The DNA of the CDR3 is TGTGCCAGCAGTTACTCGGGGTCGGCAGGGTCCTTT. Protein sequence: CASSYSGSAGSF.